Detailed here is one T cell receptor (beta chain). This clone's antigen is unknown. Base qualities are missing; no much larger clone stands one base away. The germline V gene provides CDR1 SGHVS and CDR2 FNYEAQ. From its cysteine to its phenylalanine, the CDR3 spans 16 amino acids. The retained sequence is limited to the CDR3, 48 bases, with the frame set at the first base. V and J lose 1 base and 7 bases, and a span of 17 bases separates them. This record comes from a study of CD8 T cells in ankylosing spondylitis (dated by TCRdb to the late 2010s). In terms of the full investigation: T cell receptor beta repertoires were profiled in healthy donors and ankylosing spondylitis patients so that disease-linked TCR variants could be found. In total, the full study cohort was made up of approximately 99 healthy donors and about two dozen ankylosing spondylitis patients. Peripheral blood was sampled, and synovial fluid was additionally collected from ankylosing spondylitis patients.

Findings and caveats that apply to the study as a whole: The disease-linked clones showed a CD8+ phenotype and occurred at relatively low frequencies in peripheral blood. Significant enrichment of the disease-linked clones was reported in matched synovial fluid samples from ankylosing spondylitis patients. Some of the motif variants had been reported before in the synovial fluid and blood of reactive arthritis patients, a finding that suggests common disease-initiation mechanisms. A TCR beta motif of about eight highly homologous amino acid variants appeared characteristic of blood from ankylosing spondylitis patients.

Sequencing took place on an Illumina HiSeq 2500. Quantitative 5'-RACE with molecular barcodes was used to prepare TCR beta libraries. On the authors' methods: A new computational method, built on a probabilistic model of VDJ rearrangement, was used to identify disease-linked TCR variants. The public reads were run again by TCRdb, first through fastp at Q25 and then through MiXCR, and only productive beta chains were kept. Identical CDR3 proteins give one entry, which carries the most common genes and DNA. Here the V and J calls rest on TCRdb's processing, not on the authors' analysis. This sample holds 330,000 or so distinct CDR3 sequences; roughly 8% were observed only once. The ten largest clones add up to approximately 15% of the sample.

Rearrangement joined TRBV7-6 to TRBJ2-1; no D segment can be confidently identified. The sequenced sample consisted of blood, either unsorted or a sorted T cell fraction (not recorded which). The receptor comes from a male donor with ankylosing spondylitis. The CDR3 reads CASSLGGRRVGNEQFF. The DNA sequence follows: TGTGCCAGCAGCTTAGGTGGTAGAAGGGTTGGTAATGAGCAGTTCTTC.